These 21 T cell receptor beta chains were all obtained from the same sample, sequenced in a study of blood T cell repertoires in COVID-19. Assay: immunoSEQ multiplex PCR; the TCRdb copy retains only in-frame clones and omits some. The table shows 72,000 or so clones, with roughly nine tenths occurring only once. The sample was peripheral blood. Receptor source: a woman aged 60-75 years with acute or convalescent COVID-19.

The chain couples TRBV2 to TRBJ1-2; 12 nucleotides align to TRBD1. V was pared by 7 bases and J by 6 bases, with 9 bases of the junction left unmatched. In germline, CDR1 is SNHLY, CDR2 FYNNEI. The CDR3 contains 15 residues. CDR3 sequence: CASNPGTGGFDGYTF. DNA for the CDR3: TGTGCCAGCAACCCCGGGACAGGGGGCTTCGATGGCTACACCTTC.

This clone has a single count. This chain links TRBV10-3 with TRBJ2-2, with 7 bases matching TRBD2. V shed 11 bases and J 9 bases; nucleotides not matched to a gene: 15. Germline values: CDR1 ENHRY, CDR2 SYGVKD. This CDR3 spans 14 amino acids. CDR3: CAVGQRGKTRELFF. In DNA form, the CDR3 reads TGTGCCGTCGGCCAGCGGGGAAAAACCCGGGAGCTGTTTTTT.

This chain joins TRBV5-6 and TRBJ1-2, with TRBD1 identical over 8 bases. CDR3 length: 15 amino acids. Looked up from germline, CDR1 is SGHDT and CDR2 is YYEEEE. The trim removed 0 bases at V and 8 bases at J, leaving 9 bases unmatched. DNA of the CDR3: TGTGCCAGCAGCTTGGTCGGCAGGGGGCTTGAAGGCTACACCTTC. Protein: CASSLVGRGLEGYTF.

The chain joins TRBV12-3 or TRBV12-4 to TRBJ2-3; a weak D match, TRBD1 (6 bases). V was clipped by 6 bases and J by 4 bases, with 11 bases between them. The length of the CDR3 is 13 residues. This CDR3 is CASRPQGPDTQYF. As DNA, the CDR3 is TGTGCCAGCAGACCCCAGGGGCCAGATACGCAGTATTTT.

The chain uses TRBV7-3 and TRBJ1-2; 8 bases line up with TRBD1. The CDR3 has 13 amino acids. The germline CDR1 and CDR2 sequences are SGHTA and FQGTGA. V lost 6 bases and J lost 5; bases outside the gene matches: 5. The CDR3 is CASSRTGLYGYTF. The DNA of the CDR3 is TGTGCCAGCAGTCGGACAGGGCTATATGGCTACACCTTC.

The chain is built from TRBV7-2 and TRBJ2-2, with TRBD2 matching 8 bases. In germline, CDR1 is SGHTA, CDR2 FQGNSA. The J segment lost 4 bases and the V segment lost 1 base, leaving 8 bases of the junction unmatched. This CDR3 has 17 amino acids. As DNA, the CDR3 is TGTGCCAGCAGCTTAGTCCCCGGGGGGGTGGGCACCGGGGAGCTGTTTTTT. Translation: CASSLVPGGVGTGELFF.

The rearrangement joins TRBV11-2 to TRBJ2-2, with 8 nucleotides matching TRBD2. The V gene's germline CDR1 is SGHAT and CDR2 FQNNGV. The CDR3 has 16 amino acids. V shed 0 bases and J 4 bases; nucleotides not matched to a gene: 4. CDR3 DNA: TGTGCCAGCAGCTTAGATTTTAGCGGGGTCACCGGGGAGCTGTTTTTT. It codes for CASSLDFSGVTGELFF.

This chain uses TRBV6-5 with TRBJ2-3; D may be TRBD2 (5 bases). Germline CDR1 and CDR2: MNHEY and SVGAGI. Deletions cut 8 bases from V and 5 bases from J, with 20 bases between. The CDR3 totals 15 residues. The CDR3 sequence is CASGVSLDSQDTQYF. CDR3 nucleotide sequence: TGTGCCAGCGGGGTCTCTTTGGACTCCCAAGATACGCAGTATTTT.

V is TRBV2 and J is TRBJ1-5, with D uncertain. V dropped 4 bases and J dropped 2 bases, with 12 bases sitting between them. The CDR3 loop spans 15 amino acids. Germline CDR1 is SNHLY and CDR2 is FYNNEI. The CDR3 loop is CASSGAGGGNQPQHF. In nucleotides, the CDR3 is TGTGCCAGCAGTGGGGCTGGCGGGGGCAATCAGCCCCAGCATTTT.

The chain is built from TRBV24-1 and TRBJ2-5; 8 bases are shared with TRBD1. V trimming: 0 bases; J trimming: 5 bases; junction bases outside the gene matches: 10. There are 17 residues in the CDR3. The germline CDR1 and CDR2 sequences are KGHDR and SFDVKD. In DNA form, the CDR3 reads TGTGCCACCAGTGATTTGGCAATCGGACAGGGCGTGGAGACCCAGTACTTC. Protein product: CATSDLAIGQGVETQYF.

The rearrangement uses TRBV19 and TRBJ1-1; D uncertain. This CDR3 has 15 amino acids. Germline lookup yields CDR1 LNHDA and CDR2 SQIVND (reference sequence). Trimming took 5 bases from V and 3 from J, leaving 16 bases between them. The CDR3 spells CASSWSGGRDTEAFF. The CDR3 DNA follows: TGTGCCAGTAGTTGGTCCGGCGGGAGGGACACTGAAGCTTTCTTT.

The genes are TRBV10-3 and TRBJ2-5; tentative D call: TRBD1 (6 bases). Per the germline V gene, CDR1 is ENHRY and CDR2 is SYGVKD. Between the trimmed V and J ends, which lost 1 base and 2 bases, there was a span of 14 bases. The CDR3 runs to 16 residues. CDR3 sequence: CAISELPGQKQETQYF. The CDR3 DNA reads as TGTGCCATCAGTGAGTTACCGGGACAAAAACAAGAGACCCAGTACTTC.

This clone was counted once. The chain has TRBV25-1 and TRBJ1-3; D possibly corresponds to TRBD1 (6 bases). Trimming removed 5 bases from V and 4 bases from J, with 12 bases in between. The CDR3 consists of 14 residues. Per the germline V gene, CDR1 is MGHDK and CDR2 is SYGVNS. The CDR3 sequence: CASSSRGSGNTIYF. The CDR3 region has the DNA TGTGCCAGCAGTTCCAGGGGTTCCGGAAACACCATATATTTT.

This clone was observed a single time. Other DNA sequences within the sample encode an identical CDR3. This chain uses TRBV3-1 (or the pseudogene TRBV3-2) with TRBJ1-2; the D gene is possibly TRBD1 (5 bases). The CDR3 has 14 residues. The V gene lost 0 bases and the J gene lost 4 bases, with 9 bases spanning the gap. Germline V gene lookup returns CDR1 LGHDT and CDR2 YNNKEL (reference sequence). In DNA form, the CDR3 reads TGTGCCAGCAGCCAAGATCAGGGCCTCTATGGCTACACCTTC. Residues: CASSQDQGLYGYTF.

The genes are TRBV5-1 and TRBJ2-6; TRBD1 is a possible D gene (5 bases). Germline CDR1 SGHRS, CDR2 YFSETQ. This CDR3 contains 16 residues. V lost 4 bases and J lost 2, with 13 bases in between. The CDR3 nucleotides read TGCGCCAGCAGCCCATGGGGCCCTCCTGGGGCCAACGTCCTGACTTTC. Its translation is CASSPWGPPGANVLTF.

The sample holds one count of this clone. V is TRBV5-1 and J is TRBJ2-7; 9 bases align to TRBD2. Germline lookup yields CDR1 SGHRS and CDR2 YFSETQ. J was trimmed by 3 bases and V by 2 bases; bases with no gene match: 3. CDR3 length equals 14 residues. CDR3 loop: CASSLAGGNYEQYF. DNA for the CDR3: TGCGCCAGCAGCTTAGCGGGGGGTAACTACGAGCAGTACTTC.

The chain carries TRBV12-3 or TRBV12-4 and TRBJ1-1; D uncertain. This CDR3 has 13 residues. The ends were cut back, 3 bases at V and 4 bases at J, with 9 bases in the middle. This chain's CDR3 is CASSFLGATEAFF. In nucleotides, the CDR3 is TGTGCCAGCAGTTTCCTGGGAGCCACTGAAGCTTTCTTT.

This clone was recorded once. The chain is built from TRBV5-1 and TRBJ2-3; 11 nucleotides align to TRBD2. With 1 base clipped from V and 8 bases from J, the junction kept 6 bases outside the gene matches. Germline values: CDR1 SGHRS, CDR2 YFSETQ. CDR3 length: 15 amino acids. CDR3 loop: CASSLTSGGFITQYF. As DNA, the CDR3 is TGCGCCAGCAGCTTGACTAGCGGGGGTTTTATTACGCAGTATTTT. Drawing the rest from reference TRBV5-1 and TRBJ2-3, the complete variable domain is KAGVTQTPRYLIKTRGQQVTLSCSPISGHRSVSWYQQTPGQGLQFLFEYFSETQRNKGNFPGRFSGRQFSNSRSEMNVSTLELGDSALYLCASSLTSGGFITQYFGPGTRLTVL.

This chain links TRBV28 with TRBJ2-5; TRBD2 is a possible D gene (6 bases). Trimming shortened V by 7 bases and J by 5 bases, and 17 bases separated the two germline ends. This CDR3 has 14 amino acids. Per the germline V gene, CDR1 is MDHEN and CDR2 is SYDVKM. The CDR3 DNA is TGTGCCAGCATTCCTGGGGGGAGGTGGGAGACCCAGTACTTC. Translation: CASIPGGRWETQYF.

The V and J genes are TRBV6-1 and TRBJ1-2, with D unresolved. Germline lookup yields CDR1 MNHNS and CDR2 SASEGT. This CDR3 has 15 residues. V was clipped by 1 base and J by 4 bases, with 13 bases between them. Here the CDR3 reads CASSEDRGSGYGYTF. CDR3 in DNA: TGTGCCAGCAGTGAAGATCGCGGCAGTGGCTATGGCTACACCTTC.

This clone appeared a few times. This chain joins TRBV7-6 and TRBJ2-1, with 12 bases that match TRBD2. Germline V CDR1 and CDR2: SGHVS, FNYEAQ. Trimming removed 5 bases from V and 4 bases from J; junction bases left unmatched: 3. This CDR3 contains 15 residues. The CDR3 reads CASSPTSGGYNEQFF. In DNA, the CDR3 is TGTGCCAGCAGCCCGACTAGCGGGGGTTACAATGAGCAGTTCTTC.